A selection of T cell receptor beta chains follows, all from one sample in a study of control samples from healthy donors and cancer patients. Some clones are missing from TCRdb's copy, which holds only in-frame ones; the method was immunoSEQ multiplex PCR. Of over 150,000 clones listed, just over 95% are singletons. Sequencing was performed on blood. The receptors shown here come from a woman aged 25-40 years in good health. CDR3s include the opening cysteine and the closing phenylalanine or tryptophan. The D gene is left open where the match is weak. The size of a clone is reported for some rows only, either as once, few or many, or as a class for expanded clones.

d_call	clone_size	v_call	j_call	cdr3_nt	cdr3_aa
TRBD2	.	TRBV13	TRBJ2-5	TGTGCCAGCAGCTTATTTTCACTAGCGGGGGGGCCGGAGTACTTC	CASSLFSLAGGPEYF
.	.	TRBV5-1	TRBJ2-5	TGCGCCAGCTCTAAAGAGACCCAGTACTTC	CASSKETQYF
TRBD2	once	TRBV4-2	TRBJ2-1	TGTGCCAGCCGAACAAAAATCACTAGCGGGGGTGTCGATGAGCAGTTCTTC	CASRTKITSGGVDEQFF
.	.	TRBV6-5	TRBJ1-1	TGTGCCAGCAGTTACTCGGGGGGGAGGTCTGAAGCTTTCTTT	CASSYSGGRSEAFF
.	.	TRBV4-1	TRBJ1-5	TGCGCCAGCAGCCACCCAGGGGATCAGCCCCAGCATTTT	CASSHPGDQPQHF
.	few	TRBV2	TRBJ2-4	TGTGCCAGCAGTGCCGGACAGTTGAGCCAAAACATTCAGTACTTC	CASSAGQLSQNIQYF
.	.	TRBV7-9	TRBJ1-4	TGTGCCAGCAGCTTAGAAGGGATTCGGGAAAAACTGTTTTTT	CASSLEGIREKLFF
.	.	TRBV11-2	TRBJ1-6	TGTGCCAGCAGCTTAGATCCCGAATTTTCACCCCTCCACTTT	CASSLDPEFSPLHF
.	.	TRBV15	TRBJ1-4	TGTGCCACCAGCAGAGGGGTTCCAGGCGCCTGGTACGAAAAACTGTTTTTT	CATSRGVPGAWYEKLFF
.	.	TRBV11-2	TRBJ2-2	TGTGCCAGCAGCTTAAGGGGGACGGTGAACACCGGGGAGCTGTTTTTT	CASSLRGTVNTGELFF
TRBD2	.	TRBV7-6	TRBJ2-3	TGTGCCAGCAGCTTAAGACTAGCTAGGGCAGATACGCAGTATTTT	CASSLRLARADTQYF
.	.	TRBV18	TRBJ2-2	TGTGCCAGCGATACCCAACGGGGTAACACCGGGGAGCTGTTTTTT	CASDTQRGNTGELFF
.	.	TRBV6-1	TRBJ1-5	TGTGCCAGCAGTGAAGCGTCAGAAAATCAGCCCCAGCATTTT	CASSEASENQPQHF
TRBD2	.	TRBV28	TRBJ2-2	TGTGCCAGCAGTTGGACTAGCGGGGGGGCCTTCGGGGCCAACACCGGGGAGCTGTTTTTT	CASSWTSGGAFGANTGELFF
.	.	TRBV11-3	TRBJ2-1	TGTGCCAGCAGCCGAGGGGCCGCTTCCGACAATGAGCAGTTCTTC	CASSRGAASDNEQFF
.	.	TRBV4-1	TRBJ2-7	TGCGCCAGCAGCCAAGATAGCGGTAGCTACAGGGCTCGCGAGCAGTACTTC	CASSQDSGSYRAREQYF
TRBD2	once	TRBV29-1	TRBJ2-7	TGCAGCGTTGAAGGGACTAGCGGGGACTCCTACGAGCAGTACTTC	CSVEGTSGDSYEQYF
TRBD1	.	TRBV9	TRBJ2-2	TGTGCCAGCAGTCCGGGACAGGTCACCGGGGAGCTGTTTTTT	CASSPGQVTGELFF
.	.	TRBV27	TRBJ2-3	TGTGCCAGCCTTCGCGGGCAGGGTCTCACAGATACGCAGTATTTT	CASLRGQGLTDTQYF
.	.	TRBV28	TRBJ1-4	TGTGCCAGCAGCGGTGGGGGGGCAACTAATGAAAAACTGTTTTTT	CASSGGGATNEKLFF
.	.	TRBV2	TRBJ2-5	TGTGCCAGCAGGGCAAGGATGGGTGAGACCCAGTACTTC	CASRARMGETQYF
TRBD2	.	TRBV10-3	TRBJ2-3	TGTGCCATCGCGAAACTAGCGGGGGTCACAGATACGCAGTATTTT	CAIAKLAGVTDTQYF
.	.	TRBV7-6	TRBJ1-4	TGTGCCAGCAGCTTAGCGATAGGATTGGCAGCAACTAATGAAAAACTGTTTTTT	CASSLAIGLAATNEKLFF
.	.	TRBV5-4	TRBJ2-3	TGTGCCAGCAGCCTCCCAACAGGGTCCGCAGATACGCAGTATTTT	CASSLPTGSADTQYF
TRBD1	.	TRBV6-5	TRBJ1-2	TGTGCCAGCAGTTCTGGACAGGCAGGGGGCTACACCTTC	CASSSGQAGGYTF
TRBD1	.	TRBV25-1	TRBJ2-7	TGTGCCAGCAGTCTTACAGGGGGCGGGAGCCTCGGCGAGCAGTACTTC	CASSLTGGGSLGEQYF
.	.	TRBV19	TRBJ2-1	TGTGCCAGCGCTACAAACCCGAGCTCCTACAATGAGCAGTTCTTC	CASATNPSSYNEQFF
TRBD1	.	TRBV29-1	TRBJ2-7	TGCAGCGTTGTATCCGACAGGGTCCACGAGCAGTACTTC	CSVVSDRVHEQYF
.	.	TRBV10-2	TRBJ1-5	TGCGCCAGCAGCCTAAGACAGAAGAATCAGCCCCAGCATTTT	CASSLRQKNQPQHF
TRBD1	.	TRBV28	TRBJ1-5	TGTGCCAGCAGTTTAGGACAGGGCGCCGGATGGTGGCCCCAGCATTTT	CASSLGQGAGWWPQHF
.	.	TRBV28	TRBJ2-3	TGTGCCAGCAGTTCCCGCTTGGTAGCGGCCAAGAAGACAGATACGCAGTATTTT	CASSSRLVAAKKTDTQYF
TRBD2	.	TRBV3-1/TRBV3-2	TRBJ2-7	TGTGCCAGCAGCATCAGCGGGGGGACCTACGAGCAGTACTTC	CASSISGGTYEQYF
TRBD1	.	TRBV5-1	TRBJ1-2	TGCGCCAGCAGCCCAGACAGGGTGATCGGCTATGGCTACACCTTC	CASSPDRVIGYGYTF
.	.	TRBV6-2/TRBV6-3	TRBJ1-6	TGTGCCAGCAGTTACTCGGGCCAGGGGAATTCACCCCTCCACTTT	CASSYSGQGNSPLHF
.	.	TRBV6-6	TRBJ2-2	TGTGCCAGCAGTTACCGAGGAACCGGGGAGCTGTTTTTT	CASSYRGTGELFF
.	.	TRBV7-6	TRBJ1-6	TGTGCCAGCAGCTTACGAGGGGCCGGAGGAAGCTCCTATAATTCACCCCTCCACTTT	CASSLRGAGGSSYNSPLHF
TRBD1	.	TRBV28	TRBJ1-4	TGTGCCAGCAGTTTAAGACAGGGAGGTAATGAAAAACTGTTTTTT	CASSLRQGGNEKLFF
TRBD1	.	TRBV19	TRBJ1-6	TGTGCCAGTAGTAAGGAGTGGACAGGGATTGGCCATTCACCCCTCCACTTT	CASSKEWTGIGHSPLHF
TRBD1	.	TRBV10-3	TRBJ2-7	TGTGCCATCCGTCAACAGGGGGCATACGAGCAGTACTTC	CAIRQQGAYEQYF
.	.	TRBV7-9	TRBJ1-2	TGTGCCAGCAGCTTTCGGGAACCCTATGGGAACTATGGCTACACCTTC	CASSFREPYGNYGYTF
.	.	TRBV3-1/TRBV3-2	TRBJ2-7	TGTGCCAGCAGTGTAGAATTGGGGCGCGATTACGAGCAGTACTTC	CASSVELGRDYEQYF
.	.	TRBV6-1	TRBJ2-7	TGTGCCAGCAGTGAACCGTCTGGGGGCGAGCAGTACTTC	CASSEPSGGEQYF
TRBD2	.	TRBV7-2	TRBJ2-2	TGTGCCAGCAGCTTAGCGCTGGATAGCGGGGCCACGAACACCGGGGAGCTGTTTTTT	CASSLALDSGATNTGELFF
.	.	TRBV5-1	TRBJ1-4	TGCGCCAGCAGCTGGGCAACTAATGAAAAACTGTTTTTT	CASSWATNEKLFF
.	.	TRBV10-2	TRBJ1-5	TGCGCCAGCAGTGAGAATGGTAATCAGCCCCAGCATTTT	CASSENGNQPQHF
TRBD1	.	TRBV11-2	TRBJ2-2	TGTGCCAGCAGCTTAGTATTTAGGGGGCCCAGGGAGCTGTTTTTT	CASSLVFRGPRELFF